What follows are 30 T cell receptor beta chains derived from one specimen sequenced in a study of T-cell reconstitution after alpha-beta-depleted transplantation in children. For TCRbeta, the library was prepared with unique molecular identifiers. TCRdb analysed the PCR reads with MiXCR anew, one entry per CDR3 protein. The sample lists 750,000 to 950,000 distinct CDR3 sequences, approximately 15% seen once, with around 4.5% in the top ten. The source material was PBMCs, mostly from graft donor cells, sampled 360 days after TCRalphabeta/CD19-depleted stem cell transplant. The source of these receptors is a male patient under 18 who had a stem cell transplant for acute lymphoblastic leukemia, so the T cells may come from the graft donor.

The CDR3 region has the DNA TGTGCCACCAGTTCCAGGGGACAGGGCACCGACGAGCAGTACTTC. It translates to CATSSRGQGTDEQYF. The genes are TRBV24-1 and TRBJ2-7; TRBD1 matches 9 bases. Trimming cost V 6 bases and J 5 bases; bases outside gene matches: 10. Germline V lookup: CDR1 KGHDR, CDR2 SFDVKD. The CDR3 spans 15 residues.

This clonotype was observed a handful of times. This chain connects TRBV20-1 to TRBJ1-6; possibly TRBD1 for D (6 bases). CDR1 DFQATT and CDR2 SNEGSKA come from the germline V gene (reference sequence). The V end was cut by 0 bases, the J end by 11 bases, with 17 bases between. The CDR3 spans 15 residues. The CDR3 is CSARDRGGEFAPLHF. CDR3 nucleotides: TGCAGTGCTAGAGACAGAGGGGGGGAGTTCGCACCCCTCCACTTT.

This clonotype appeared many times. The V and J genes are TRBV29-1 and TRBJ2-3; D is possibly TRBD1 (5 bases). From germline, CDR1 is SQVTM and CDR2 ANQGSEA. This CDR3 comprises 13 residues. V lost 6 bases and J lost 3, with 13 bases in between. The CDR3 protein is CSVDSRGTDTQYF. The CDR3 DNA is TGCAGCGTAGACTCAAGGGGAACAGATACGCAGTATTTT.

The chain recombines TRBV6-1 with TRBJ2-7, with 8 nucleotides matching TRBD2. The germline gives CDR1 MNHNS, CDR2 SASEGT. The junction had 11 bases not matched to a gene; V was cut back by 7 bases and J by 0 bases. This CDR3 spans 16 amino acids. The CDR3, as DNA: TGTGCCAGCACCAGGGGTAAGCGGGAGTCCTCCTACGAGCAGTACTTC. Translated, it gives CASTRGKRESSYEQYF.

This clonotype was detected many times. The rearrangement uses TRBV27 and TRBJ2-7, with TRBD1 matching over 8 bases. The V and J ends lost 6 bases and 3 bases, in that order; junction bases with no gene match: 7. From germline, CDR1 is MNHEY and CDR2 SMNVEV (reference sequence). This CDR3 is 14 amino acids long. Here the CDR3 reads CASRPTGVVYEQYF. The CDR3 DNA reads as TGTGCCAGCAGACCGACAGGGGTGGTCTACGAGCAGTACTTC.

This clonotype was counted only a few times. The chain is built from TRBV3-1 and TRBJ2-1; 8 bases agree with TRBD2. Germline V lookup: CDR1 LGHDT, CDR2 YNNKEL (reference sequence). After removal of 2 bases from V and 8 bases from J, the junction contained 11 bases not matched to a gene. This CDR3 region has 16 residues. CDR3 region: CASSQRTSQRVYEQFF. In DNA form, the CDR3 reads TGTGCCAGCAGCCAACGGACTAGCCAGAGGGTCTATGAGCAGTTCTTC.

The chain has TRBV12-3 or TRBV12-4 and TRBJ1-2; D is ambiguous. The CDR3 has 14 residues. Between the trimmed V and J ends, which lost 3 bases and 7 bases, there was a span of 15 bases. The CDR3 DNA reads TGTGCCAGCAGTTTCGGACGGGGTGCTATTGGCTACACCTTC. Residues: CASSFGRGAIGYTF.

The sample holds a few counts of this clonotype. The genes are TRBV29-1 and TRBJ2-7; D tentatively reads TRBD1 or TRBD2 (5 bases each). The germline V and J ends were trimmed by 2 bases and 3 bases, with 17 bases remaining between them. The CDR3 is 15 residues long. The germline gives CDR1 SQVTM, CDR2 ANQGSEA. The CDR3 reads CSVELAGSQNYEQYF. The CDR3 DNA follows: TGCAGCGTTGAATTAGCAGGGAGTCAAAACTACGAGCAGTACTTC.

The rearrangement links TRBV5-5 to TRBJ1-2, with D uncertain. V was trimmed by 4 bases and J by 5 bases, leaving 12 bases between them. The CDR3 is 13 residues long. Germline V gene sequence: CDR1 SGHKS, CDR2 YYEKEE (reference sequence). CDR3 loop: CASSQTPPYGYTF. CDR3 nucleotide sequence: TGTGCCAGCAGCCAGACACCTCCTTATGGCTACACCTTC.

The table lists this clonotype with a few counts. The genes are TRBV7-2 and TRBJ1-1; tentatively, D is TRBD1 (5 bases). The CDR3 consists of 14 residues. Germline CDR1 and CDR2: SGHTA and FQGNSA. V lost 7 bases and J lost 4, with 16 bases in between. The CDR3: CASKRGGLATEAFF. Here the CDR3 DNA reads TGTGCCAGCAAAAGGGGAGGACTGGCCACTGAAGCTTTCTTT.

The CDR3 DNA reads as TGCAGTGCTACCGGGACTACCTCCTACAATGAGCAGTTCTTC. It encodes CSATGTTSYNEQFF. The chain has TRBV20-1 and TRBJ2-1, with 7 nucleotides matching TRBD2. J gave up 0 bases and V 4 bases, and 3 bases lay outside the gene matches. The CDR3 loop spans 14 amino acids. In germline, CDR1 is DFQATT, CDR2 SNEGSKA (reference sequence).

The chain recombines TRBV3-1 with TRBJ1-1; unclear D gene. The germline V gene has CDR1 LGHDT and CDR2 YNNKEL (reference sequence). The CDR3 is 13 amino acids. V lost 1 base, J lost 5 bases, and 8 bases lay in between. DNA for the CDR3: TGTGCCAGCAGCCAAGTAAGGCGGACTGAAGCTTTCTTT. Translating gives CASSQVRRTEAFF. Filled out from reference TRBV3-1 and TRBJ1-1, the complete variable domain reads DTAVSQTPKYLVTQMGNDKSIKCEQNLGHDTMYWYKQDSKKFLKIMFSYNNKELIINETVPNRFSPKSPDKAHLNLHINSLELGDSAVYFCASSQVRRTEAFFGQGTRLTVV.

This clonotype was counted a few times. The chain combines TRBV5-1 with TRBJ1-1; 7 positions match TRBD1. The CDR3 covers 15 residues. Germline V gene data show CDR1 as SGHRS and CDR2 as YFSETQ. The V and J ends lost 2 bases and 4 bases, in that order; junction bases with no gene match: 8. Written as DNA, the CDR3 is TGCGCCAGCAGCTTCGCGGAGGGGGCGAGCACTGAAGCTTTCTTT. Translated: CASSFAEGASTEAFF.

The table lists this clonotype with a count of one. V is TRBV19 and J is TRBJ2-1; 9 nucleotides align to TRBD2. CDR1 is LNHDA, CDR2 SQIVND, per germline (reference sequence). The trim removed 6 bases at V and 7 bases at J, leaving 16 bases unmatched. This CDR3 region has 17 residues. CDR3 region: CASREEVISGSKNEQFF. For the CDR3, the DNA is TGTGCCAGTAGGGAGGAGGTGATTAGCGGGAGTAAGAATGAGCAGTTCTTC.

CDR3 sequence reads: CASSPGTGRYQPQHF. In DNA form, the CDR3 reads TGTGCCAGCAGTCCCGGGACAGGGCGTTATCAGCCCCAGCATTTT. The rearrangement uses TRBV6-1 and TRBJ1-5; 9 bases map to TRBD1. This CDR3 has 15 amino acids. CDR1 is MNHNS, CDR2 SASEGT, per germline. Trimming cost V 5 bases and J 5 bases; bases outside gene matches: 7.

DNA of the CDR3: TGCGCCAGCAGCTTGGAGAGGTTTGGGGAGACCCAGTACTTC. Protein sequence: CASSLERFGETQYF. This sequence joins TRBV5-1 and TRBJ2-5; unclear D gene. From germline, CDR1 is SGHRS and CDR2 YFSETQ. Between the trimmed V and J ends, which lost 0 bases and 5 bases, there was a span of 11 bases. This CDR3 spans 14 amino acids.

The V gene is TRBV4-1, the J gene TRBJ2-7, with D perhaps TRBD1 (5 bases). In germline, CDR1 is MGHRA, CDR2 YSYEKL. This CDR3 contains 14 residues. With 3 bases removed from V and 4 bases from J, the gap between germline ends came to 13 bases. Here the CDR3 reads CASSHPQGSYEQYF. The DNA of the CDR3 is TGCGCCAGCAGCCACCCCCAGGGCTCTTACGAGCAGTACTTC.

The rearrangement links TRBV7-3 to TRBJ1-3; no firm D call. The CDR3 runs 15 residues. Trimming removed 2 bases at V and 0 bases at J, with 8 bases between. CDR1 is SGHTA, CDR2 FQGTGA, per germline. The CDR3 DNA is TGTGCCAGCAGCTTAGCAGCTAACTCTGGAAACACCATATATTTT. Translation: CASSLAANSGNTIYF.

The CDR3 DNA reads as TGTGCCAGCAGCGTAGGGCTAGCGGGAGGATCCTACAATGAGCAGTTCTTC. Encoded protein: CASSVGLAGGSYNEQFF. This chain links TRBV9 with TRBJ2-1; 11 bases line up with TRBD2. Germline V gives CDR1 SGDLS, CDR2 YYNGEE. The V and J ends lost 0 bases and 1 base, in that order; junction bases with no gene match: 3. The CDR3 has 17 amino acids.

This clonotype has at least ten counts. The chain combines TRBV5-1 with TRBJ2-1; D unclear. V lost 2 bases and J lost 8, with 11 bases in between. Looked up from germline, CDR1 is SGHRS and CDR2 is YFSETQ. The CDR3 consists of 13 residues. CDR3 in amino acids: CASSFGSWYEQFF. The CDR3 nucleotides read TGCGCCAGCAGCTTCGGCAGTTGGTATGAGCAGTTCTTC.

This clonotype was seen more than once but under ten times. The V gene is TRBV4-1, the J gene TRBJ2-5; 10 nucleotides align to TRBD1. The germline V gene encodes CDR1 MGHRA and CDR2 YSYEKL. V lost 2 bases to trimming and J lost 2 bases; unmatched junction nucleotides: 5. The CDR3 loop spans 16 amino acids. The CDR3 DNA reads as TGCGCCAGCAGCCAACCTCCGGGACAGGGGCAAGAGACCCAGTACTTC. Amino acids: CASSQPPGQGQETQYF.

The table lists this clonotype with a few counts. The chain is built from TRBV5-1 and TRBJ2-7; D uncertain. Trimming shortened V by 0 bases and J by 3 bases, and 10 bases separated the two germline ends. Germline V gene lookup returns CDR1 SGHRS and CDR2 YFSETQ. This CDR3 has 14 amino acids. The CDR3 loop is CASSLALGDYEQYF. CDR3 in DNA: TGCGCCAGCAGCTTGGCACTTGGGGACTACGAGCAGTACTTC.

This clonotype appeared a few times. This chain uses TRBV24-1 with TRBJ2-3; TRBD1 matches 7 bases. The CDR3 sequence is 16 residues long. Germline lookup yields CDR1 KGHDR and CDR2 SFDVKD. V was pared by 3 bases and J by 2 bases, with 7 bases of the junction left unmatched. The CDR3 region is CATSDPWTGLTDTQYF. Here the CDR3 DNA reads TGTGCCACCAGTGATCCGTGGACAGGCCTCACAGATACGCAGTATTTT.

This clonotype was counted a few times. The CDR3: CASTLSGGRAGNTIYF. The CDR3 coding sequence is TGTGCCAGCACCCTCTCAGGGGGCCGGGCTGGAAACACCATATATTTT. The chain links TRBV12-3 or TRBV12-4 to TRBJ1-3, with 8 bases fitting TRBD1. This CDR3 contains 16 residues. Trimming cost V 7 bases and J 2 bases; bases outside gene matches: 10.

This clonotype was observed a handful of times. This chain links TRBV7-9 with TRBJ1-4; D possibly corresponds to TRBD1 (5 bases). CDR1 SEHNR and CDR2 FQNEAQ come from the germline V gene (reference sequence). The CDR3 has 15 residues. V was trimmed by 2 bases and J by 4 bases, leaving 11 bases between them. The CDR3 coding sequence is TGTGCCAGCAGCTTAATGGGGCAGGGTAATGAAAAACTGTTTTTT. Protein: CASSLMGQGNEKLFF.

This clonotype was detected only a few times. The chain's CDR3 is CASTSDGGATDTQYF. The CDR3 coding sequence is TGTGCCAGCACCTCCGACGGAGGAGCGACAGATACGCAGTATTTT. The chain links TRBV6-1 to TRBJ2-3; possible D gene TRBD2, 5 bases. Germline CDR1 is MNHNS and CDR2 is SASEGT. The CDR3 length is 15 residues. The V end was cut by 7 bases, the J end by 3 bases, with 17 bases between.

This clonotype turned up a few times. This chain uses TRBV7-3 with TRBJ2-2, with 11 bases identical to TRBD2. Per germline, CDR1 SGHTA and CDR2 FQGTGA. CDR3 length: 16 amino acids. Losses at the gene ends were 5 bases for V and 4 bases for J; bases not matched to a gene: 6. Here the CDR3 reads CASSPLAGDVTGELFF. CDR3 sequence (DNA): TGTGCCAGCAGCCCACTAGCGGGAGACGTCACCGGGGAGCTGTTTTTT.

This clonotype was detected many times. V and J are TRBV7-8 and TRBJ1-2; no firm D call. Trimming cost V 6 bases and J 3 bases, with 20 bases left between them. The CDR3 extends over 16 amino acids. The germline V gene has CDR1 SGHVS and CDR2 FQNEAQ. The CDR3 DNA follows: TGTGCCAGCAGTCGGTCCCCAACACCGGACGACTATGGCTACACCTTC. The encoded protein is CASSRSPTPDDYGYTF.

This rearrangement joins TRBV7-9 to TRBJ2-7; TRBD1 matches 9 bases. V lost 6 bases, J lost 0 bases, and 6 bases stayed unmatched. The CDR3 sequence is 15 residues long. The germline CDR1 and CDR2 sequences are SEHNR and FQNEAQ (reference sequence). The CDR3 loop is CASSTEGQGSYEQYF. For the CDR3, the DNA is TGTGCCAGCAGTACCGAGGGACAGGGCTCCTACGAGCAGTACTTC.

This chain uses TRBV11-2 with TRBJ2-7, with D possibly matching TRBD1 (5 bases). The CDR3 loop spans 15 amino acids. In germline, CDR1 is SGHAT, CDR2 FQNNGV. Trimming left V 3 bases short and J 1 base short, with 13 bases between. CDR3 sequence: CASSFHQGESYEQYF. The DNA for the CDR3 is TGTGCCAGCAGCTTTCATCAGGGTGAATCCTACGAGCAGTACTTC.